This paragraph reports one T cell receptor beta chain. This sample is part of a study of blood T cell repertoires in COVID-19. Looking at the study overall: Nucleic acid was either cDNA or gDNA, and it came from T cells, B-cell-depleted T cells, or PBMCs.

Germline CDR1 SGDLS, CDR2 YYNGEE. This CDR3 comprises 15 residues. The V end was cut by 0 bases, the J end by 3 bases, with 13 bases between. Original analysis: Researchers report that nucleated cell counts were estimated from reference gene primer amplification. Produced via immunoSEQ multiplex PCR; TCRdb's table is partial and in-frame only. The V and J calls and clone size are taken from that table; D and trimming were inferred from the DNA. The table records 250,000 to 300,000 clones, about 86% of them present only once. Sequencing was carried out using peripheral blood. This receptor was identified in a woman in her fifties or sixties with active or convalescent COVID-19. V usage is TRBV9 and J usage is TRBJ2-7, with D possibly TRBD1 on 5 matching bases. The CDR3 reads CASSVGWGRDYEQYF. The CDR3 DNA is TGTGCCAGCAGCGTAGGTTGGGGCAGGGACTACGAGCAGTACTTC.